What follows is one T cell receptor beta chain and its context. The antigen is unknown. This specimen comes from a study of shared clonotypes between healthy human individuals. In the original processing: Junction-only sequences without quality scores were provided by ImmunoSEQ, so filtering was different. Repertoires were generated with immunoSEQ multiplex PCR, while TCRdb's copy carries only in-frame clones and drops some. D and trimming come from the DNA, and the V and J calls and clone size come from that table. The repertoire has 600,000 to 750,000 clones, 90% of them found once; the top ten carry more than 30%. Study outcomes and limitations: When compared with the clonotypes that were shared by all four sorted-subset donors, the non-shared clonotypes turned out to have lower generation probabilities.

CDR1 is SGDLS and CDR2 is YYNGEE in the germline V gene. The J segment lost 2 bases and the V segment lost 5 bases, leaving 10 bases of the junction unmatched. The CDR3 is 17 residues long. V is TRBV9 and J is TRBJ2-2; 9 nucleotides align to TRBD2. The sample was memory CD8+ T cells from PBMCs. As to subset: CD45RO+ cells pooled with CCR7-negative TemRA cells. The receptor comes from a man aged 18 to 30 in good health. Some clones in this sample may be carry-over from other donors' samples. The CDR3, as DNA: TGTGCCAGCAGACCGATAGCGGGGGATGCAAACACCGGGGAGCTGTTTTTT. Translated: CASRPIAGDANTGELFF.